These 32 T cell receptor beta chains were all obtained from the same sample, sequenced in a study of cytomegalovirus exposure and HLA in healthy donors. PCR was performed using 60 Vbeta and 13 Jbeta primers. TCRdb's copy holds only in-frame clones and misses some; the assay was immunoSEQ multiplex PCR. The sample yields 80,000 to 100,000 clones, 55% to 75% seen once. Sequenced sample: PBMCs. The receptors stem from a man aged 45-65 years in good health and CMV-seronegative.

The chain is built from TRBV7-6 and TRBJ1-1; TRBD1 aligns across 7 bases. The J segment lost 1 base and the V segment lost 4 bases, leaving 6 bases of the junction unmatched. CDR1 and CDR2 from the germline V gene are SGHVS and FNYEAQ. This CDR3 contains 15 residues. The DNA for the CDR3 is TGTGCCAGCAGCTATCAACAGGGGACGAACACTGAAGCTTTCTTT. Its protein is CASSYQQGTNTEAFF.

The chain carries TRBV2 and TRBJ1-1, with 9 bases aligning to TRBD1. The CDR3 extends over 15 amino acids. V dropped 6 bases and J dropped 3; count of bases not matched to a gene: 8. Looked up from germline, CDR1 is SNHLY and CDR2 is FYNNEI. CDR3 amino acids: CASRDRGRLYTEAFF. In DNA form, the CDR3 reads TGTGCCAGCAGGGACAGGGGTCGGTTATACACTGAAGCTTTCTTT.

This clone has just a few counts. V and J are TRBV7-9 and TRBJ1-1; the match to TRBD1 covers 10 bases. Trimming cost V 2 bases and J 3 bases; bases outside gene matches: 3. This CDR3 has 15 amino acids. The V gene's germline CDR1 is SEHNR and CDR2 FQNEAQ (reference sequence). The CDR3 bases are TGTGCCAGCAGCTTATCGACAGGGGGCTACACTGAAGCTTTCTTT. This encodes CASSLSTGGYTEAFF.

This clone was observed a single time. The chain joins TRBV9 to TRBJ1-2; D gene uncertain. This CDR3 has 15 amino acids. Germline loops: CDR1 SGDLS, CDR2 YYNGEE. Trimming took off 3 bases at V and 3 bases at J, with 15 bases between the two ends. Here the CDR3 reads CASSAGPAQYYGYTF. The CDR3 bases are TGTGCCAGCAGCGCAGGTCCCGCGCAGTACTATGGCTACACCTTC.

The chain carries TRBV4-1 and TRBJ2-3; D gene unclear. The CDR3 is 16 residues long. CDR1 is MGHRA, CDR2 YSYEKL, per germline. Trimming pared 1 base from V and 0 bases from J, leaving 11 bases between. This CDR3 reads CASSQGALTSTDTQYF. CDR3 DNA sequence: TGCGCCAGCAGCCAAGGGGCACTCACTAGCACAGATACGCAGTATTTT.

This clone was detected only a few times. V and J are TRBV5-4 and TRBJ1-2; TRBD1 aligns across 8 bases. This CDR3 is 14 amino acids long. The V and J ends lost 2 bases and 7 bases, in that order; junction bases with no gene match: 7. From germline, CDR1 is SGHNT and CDR2 YYREEE (reference sequence). CDR3 sequence reads: CASSLLSGGSGYTF. The CDR3 bases are TGTGCCAGCAGCTTACTTTCAGGGGGCAGTGGCTACACCTTC. The full variable domain, its missing parts supplied by reference TRBV5-4 and TRBJ1-2, is ETGVTQSPTHLIKTRGQQVTLRCSSQSGHNTVSWYQQALGQGPQFIFQYYREEENGRGNFPPRFSGLQFPNYSSELNVNALELDDSALYLCASSLLSGGSGYTFGSGTRLTVV.

This sequence joins TRBV6-5 and TRBJ1-2; no clear D. The germline V and J ends were trimmed by 0 bases and 2 bases, with 10 bases remaining between them. Germline CDR1 and CDR2: MNHEY and SVGAGI. The CDR3 loop spans 15 amino acids. CDR3 loop: CASSYSREANYGYTF. The CDR3 DNA reads TGTGCCAGCAGTTACTCGAGGGAAGCAAACTATGGCTACACCTTC.

The chain recombines TRBV5-5 with TRBJ2-1; no definite D call. V shed 6 bases and J shed 2 bases, with 6 bases lying between them. The germline V gene encodes CDR1 SGHKS and CDR2 YYEKEE (reference sequence). This CDR3 region has 12 residues. The CDR3 coding sequence is TGTGCCAGCACCTATACCTACAATGAGCAGTTCTTC. Translated: CASTYTYNEQFF.

This rearrangement joins TRBV28 to TRBJ2-5; possibly TRBD1 for D (6 bases). The V end lost 2 bases, the J end lost 3 bases, and 16 bases lay between the germline ends. This CDR3 comprises 16 residues. Germline CDR1 and CDR2: MDHEN and SYDVKM. Written as DNA, the CDR3 is TGTGCCAGCAGTTTACGGTTTGAGGGGGTAGAAGAGACCCAGTACTTC. This encodes CASSLRFEGVEETQYF.

This chain joins TRBV7-9 and TRBJ1-6, with TRBD1 matching 7 bases. CDR1 and CDR2 from the germline V gene are SEHNR and FQNEAQ (reference sequence). The J segment lost 4 bases and the V segment lost 4 bases, leaving 7 bases of the junction unmatched. The CDR3 is 16 residues long. The CDR3 DNA sequence: TGTGCCAGCAGCTCCAAGGGACAGCCATATAATTCACCCCTCCACTTT. This translates into CASSSKGQPYNSPLHF.

V and J are TRBV27 and TRBJ2-2, with 12 bases matching TRBD1. The trim removed 5 bases at V and 6 bases at J, leaving 10 bases unmatched. Looked up from germline, CDR1 is MNHEY and CDR2 is SMNVEV (reference sequence). The length of the CDR3 is 17 residues. CDR3 in DNA: TGTGCCAGCAGTCTGACTCCGGGACAGGGGGCCGCCGGGGAGCTGTTTTTT. Amino acids: CASSLTPGQGAAGELFF.

This chain connects TRBV28 to TRBJ1-5; the match to TRBD1 covers 7 bases. J gave up 6 bases and V 7 bases, and 12 bases lay outside the gene matches. CDR3 length: 15 residues. Per germline, CDR1 MDHEN and CDR2 SYDVKM. CDR3 bases: TGTGCCAGCATCTCCGGGGCAGGGGGATTTCAGCCCCAGCATTTT. It codes for CASISGAGGFQPQHF.

The chain links TRBV28 to TRBJ2-3; 8 positions agree with TRBD1. J lost 5 bases, V lost 2 bases, and 12 bases had no gene match. The CDR3 is 17 residues long. Germline CDR1 and CDR2: MDHEN and SYDVKM. The CDR3 region has the DNA TGTGCCAGCAGTTTAGACCCACAGGGGGTTGGTGGAGATACGCAGTATTTT. Its translation is CASSLDPQGVGGDTQYF.

The J gene is TRBJ1-1, the V gene TRBV4-2, with TRBD1 identical over 8 bases. Trimming at V came to 0 bases and at J to 0 bases, leaving 9 bases not matched to a gene. There are 18 residues in the CDR3. Germline assignment: CDR1 LGHNA and CDR2 YNFKEQ. CDR3 protein: CASSQDPTGGGMNTEAFF. The CDR3 coding sequence is TGTGCCAGCAGCCAAGACCCAACAGGGGGTGGGATGAACACTGAAGCTTTCTTT.

The chain employs TRBV7-2 and TRBJ2-1; D call uncertain. The CDR3 spans 13 residues. In germline, CDR1 is SGHTA, CDR2 FQGNSA. Deletions cut 5 bases from V and 12 bases from J, with 17 bases between. CDR3 nucleotides: TGTGCCAGCAGCCATGAGGTCCCATTCGGGCAGTTCTTC. Translation: CASSHEVPFGQFF. The complete variable domain, with remaining parts taken from reference TRBV7-2 and TRBJ2-1, reads GAGVSQSPSNKVTEKGKDVELRCDPISGHTALYWYRQSLGQGLEFLIYFQGNSAPDKSGLPSDRFSAERTGGSVSTLTIQRTQQEDSAVYLCASSHEVPFGQFFGPGTRLTVL.

The rearrangement joins TRBV29-1 to TRBJ1-1; 7 bases line up with TRBD1. Germline V gene sequence: CDR1 SQVTM, CDR2 ANQGSEA. CDR3 length equals 12 residues. The V gene end was trimmed by 3 bases and the J gene end by 4 bases; junction bases not matched to a gene: 2. For the CDR3, the DNA is TGCAGCGTTGACAACAGGGGCACTGAAGCTTTCTTT. As protein: CSVDNRGTEAFF.

This clone was counted a few times. This sequence joins TRBV5-4 and TRBJ2-3; the match to TRBD2 covers 7 bases. Germline values: CDR1 SGHNT, CDR2 YYREEE (reference sequence). This CDR3 has 16 amino acids. Trimming took 5 bases from V and 1 from J; bases not matched to a gene: 10. Written as DNA, the CDR3 is TGTGCCAGCAGGATTGGGGCGGGGGTGGGCACAGATACGCAGTATTTT. Its translation is CASRIGAGVGTDTQYF.

This chain connects TRBV6-1 to TRBJ2-3; maybe TRBD2 (6 bases). Trimming took 8 bases from V and 0 from J, leaving 12 bases between them. The CDR3 length is 14 residues. The germline V gene has CDR1 MNHNS and CDR2 SASEGT. For the CDR3, the DNA is TGTGCCAGCCACAGTCGGGGGAGCACAGATACGCAGTATTTT. Translating it yields CASHSRGSTDTQYF.

The V call is TRBV7-2, the J call TRBJ1-3; the match to TRBD1 covers 12 bases. Per the germline V gene, CDR1 is SGHTA and CDR2 is FQGNSA. J was trimmed by 4 bases and V by 5 bases; bases with no gene match: 6. This CDR3 contains 16 residues. CDR3 amino acids: CASSPRGQGAGNTIYF. CDR3 nucleotides: TGTGCCAGCAGCCCGCGGGGACAGGGGGCGGGAAACACCATATATTTT.

This rearrangement joins TRBV6-6 to TRBJ1-5; D is uncertain. This CDR3 spans 15 amino acids. Germline loops: CDR1 MNHNY, CDR2 SVGAGI (reference sequence). Trimming left V 7 bases short and J 1 base short, with 14 bases between. The CDR3 sequence is CASTRGRSSNQPQHF. CDR3 bases: TGTGCCAGCACCCGAGGCAGATCGAGCAATCAGCCCCAGCATTTT.

This clone was detected once. The gene calls are TRBV6-1 and TRBJ1-5, with 8 bases lining up with TRBD1. This CDR3 region has 15 residues. CDR1 MNHNS and CDR2 SASEGT come from the germline V gene. With 5 bases clipped from V and 2 bases from J, the junction kept 5 bases outside the gene matches. CDR3 in amino acids: CASSNTGGGNQPQHF. CDR3 DNA: TGTGCCAGCAGTAATACAGGGGGGGGCAATCAGCCCCAGCATTTT.

DNA of the CDR3: TGTGCCAGCACCTGGCAGCGGCAAGAGACCCAGTACTTC. Its translation is CASTWQRQETQYF. The genes are TRBV5-8 and TRBJ2-5, with D tentatively TRBD2 (5 bases). The CDR3 spans 13 residues. Germline V CDR1 and CDR2: SGHTS, YDEGEE. Between the trimmed V and J ends, which lost 6 bases and 2 bases, there was a span of 11 bases.

The chain employs TRBV19 and TRBJ1-5, with 7 bases fitting TRBD1. This CDR3 has 15 amino acids. The V gene end was trimmed by 4 bases and the J gene end by 4 bases; junction bases not matched to a gene: 7. CDR1 and CDR2 (germline): LNHDA, SQIVND (reference sequence). The CDR3 sequence: CASSRDRVLNQPQHF. The CDR3 bases are TGTGCCAGTAGTAGAGACAGGGTATTAAATCAGCCCCAGCATTTT. Full variable domain (rest looked up from reference TRBV19 and TRBJ1-5): DGGITQSPKYLFRKEGQNVTLSCEQNLNHDAMYWYRQDPGQGLRLIYYSQIVNDFQKGDIAEGYSVSREKKESFPLTVTSAQKNPTAFYLCASSRDRVLNQPQHFGDGTRLSIL.

This clone has a handful of counts. The rearrangement uses TRBV18 and TRBJ2-7; a weak D match, TRBD1 (5 bases). Germline V gives CDR1 KGHSH, CDR2 LQKENI. Between the trimmed V and J ends, which lost 3 bases and 5 bases, there was a span of 8 bases. The CDR3 has 12 amino acids. In DNA, the CDR3 is TGTGCCAGCTCACCGGTGGGGCACGAGCAGTACTTC. It is translated as CASSPVGHEQYF.

About this clone itself: The junction and the germline gene differ at one end; a read error may be behind it. The sample carries other DNA sequences with the same CDR3. This sequence joins TRBV7-2 and TRBJ1-6, with D tentatively TRBD1 (6 bases). This CDR3 has 16 residues. Germline V lookup: CDR1 SGHTA, CDR2 FQGNSA. The CDR3 loop reads CASSLVWGPPDSPLHF. The DNA of the CDR3 is TGTGCCAGCAGCTTAGTGTGGGGGCCTCCTGATTCACCCCTCCACTTC.

The chain is built from TRBV19 and TRBJ2-7; D is ambiguous. The CDR3 sequence is 13 residues long. Trimming pared 5 bases from V and 3 bases from J, leaving 11 bases between. CDR1 LNHDA and CDR2 SQIVND come from the germline V gene (reference sequence). The DNA for the CDR3 is TGTGCCAGTAGTGCAGGATACCTCTACGAGCAGTACTTC. It encodes CASSAGYLYEQYF. Full variable domain (rest looked up from reference TRBV19 and TRBJ2-7): DGGITQSPKYLFRKEGQNVTLSCEQNLNHDAMYWYRQDPGQGLRLIYYSQIVNDFQKGDIAEGYSVSREKKESFPLTVTSAQKNPTAFYLCASSAGYLYEQYFGPGTRLTVT.

This chain links TRBV27 with TRBJ2-7, with a possible D match to TRBD2 (6 bases). The CDR3 covers 16 residues. Trimming removed 6 bases from V and 0 bases from J, with 18 bases in between. Germline V lookup: CDR1 MNHEY, CDR2 SMNVEV (reference sequence). CDR3 nucleotide sequence: TGTGCCAGCAGGGCCTTGGCGGGGAGTAGCTCCTACGAGCAGTACTTC. Translated, it gives CASRALAGSSSYEQYF.

The sample holds a few counts of this clone. V usage is TRBV7-9 and J usage is TRBJ2-5; D unclear. The CDR3 is made up of 12 amino acids. Germline V gene lookup returns CDR1 SEHNR and CDR2 FQNEAQ (reference sequence). V lost 11 bases and J lost 5, with 15 bases in between. The CDR3 reads CAVRIPGETQYF. In DNA form, the CDR3 reads TGTGCCGTAAGAATTCCCGGGGAGACCCAGTACTTC.

This clone occurred a few times. V usage is TRBV6-5 and J usage is TRBJ1-1, with 7 bases lining up with TRBD1. Germline CDR1 and CDR2: MNHEY and SVGAGI. This CDR3 is built from 11 residues. The V gene end was trimmed by 6 bases and the J gene end by 9 bases; junction bases not matched to a gene: 4. The CDR3: CASRTGQKAFF. As DNA, the CDR3 is TGTGCCAGCAGAACGGGACAGAAAGCTTTCTTT.

The chain carries TRBV9 and TRBJ1-2; maybe TRBD1 (6 bases). The V gene's germline CDR1 is SGDLS and CDR2 YYNGEE. V was trimmed by 0 bases and J by 6 bases, leaving 9 bases between them. The CDR3 is 13 amino acids. The CDR3 spells CASSVEQGNGYTF. CDR3 bases: TGTGCCAGCAGCGTAGAACAGGGAAATGGCTACACCTTC.

V is TRBV6-1 and J is TRBJ1-1, with D unclear. This CDR3 has 16 amino acids. Trimming took 1 base from V and 5 from J, leaving 17 bases between them. Germline V gene lookup returns CDR1 MNHNS and CDR2 SASEGT. The CDR3 sequence is CASSEGASPPLTEAFF. In nucleotides, the CDR3 is TGTGCCAGCAGTGAAGGGGCGTCCCCTCCTTTGACTGAAGCTTTCTTT.

The genes are TRBV11-2 and TRBJ2-1, with D possibly matching TRBD2 (6 bases). The CDR3 contains 16 residues. Germline V gene lookup returns CDR1 SGHAT and CDR2 FQNNGV. V lost 5 bases and J lost 4, with 18 bases in between. In nucleotides, the CDR3 is TGTGCCAGCAGCCCGGGGGAACCCCCCCTTTACAATGAGCAGTTCTTC. Encoded protein: CASSPGEPPLYNEQFF.